This TCR beta chain is from a study of cytomegalovirus exposure and HLA in healthy donors. The study's findings and limits: It was in a later analysis that TCR association rates were seen to vary by HLA locus, highest for DRB1 and lowest for HLA-C.

This CDR3 contains 12 residues. Germline CDR1 and CDR2: MDHEN and SYDVKM. Trimming cost V 4 bases and J 5 bases, with 8 bases left between them. Of note for this clone: Antigen: not known.

The PCR made use of 60 Vbeta and 13 Jbeta primers. Clones were sequenced by immunoSEQ multiplex PCR, and TCRdb holds only the in-frame ones, with some missing. The sample includes some 180,000 clones, about four fifths of them seen just once. The sequenced sample was PBMCs. The chain recombines TRBV28 with TRBJ1-2; possible D gene TRBD1, 5 bases. The receptor was derived from a female donor in good health and CMV-seronegative. Here the CDR3 DNA reads TGTGCCAGCAGTTCTCAGGGATATGGCTACACCTTC. The encoded protein is CASSSQGYGYTF.